Included here is one T cell receptor (beta chain) sequence, with context. Using immunoSEQ multiplex PCR, the repertoire was profiled, and TCRdb retains in-frame clones only, with some absent. The sample has around 170,000 clones, more than 80% seen once. This sample is drawn from a study of control samples from healthy donors and cancer patients. The sequencing sample was made of blood. The receptor was isolated from a man aged 25-45 years in good health.

The CDR3 loop reads CASSPFGTSSGNTIYF. CDR3 in DNA: TGTGCCAGCAGCCCCTTTGGCACGAGCTCTGGAAACACCATATATTTT. The J gene is TRBJ1-3, the V gene TRBV6-6; D ambiguous. The CDR3 sequence is 16 residues long. Germline CDR1 MNHNY, CDR2 SVGAGI (reference sequence). The V end was cut by 6 bases, the J end by 0 bases, with 15 bases between.